The T cell receptor (beta chain) under discussion was sequenced for a study of Ad26.COV2.S vaccination and SARS-CoV-2 variants. Libraries were prepared by immunoSEQ multiplex PCR; TCRdb keeps only in-frame clonotypes and omits some of them. The table shows around 300,000 clones, with 80% to 90% occurring only once. Regarding this clone: Its matching antigen is unknown.

The CDR3 totals 12 residues. Germline V CDR1 and CDR2: MNHEY, SVGEGT. The V gene lost 0 bases and the J gene lost 5 bases, with 4 bases spanning the gap. General study points: Reports say spike-specific CD8+ and CD4+ T cell responses covered substantial breadth after vaccination.

Specified treatment: 15 to 20 received Ad26.COV2.S at low or high dose, single or two shots; roughly 5 received placebo; per-sample allocation not given. Vaccine and placebo recipients were sampled on day 63 after the first injection. Built on an Ad26 vector, the vaccine expressed Wuhan-strain SARS-CoV-2 spike. The sequence was collected from a person aged 18-65 years who received the Ad26.COV2.S COVID-19 vaccine or a placebo. This sequence joins TRBV6-2 or TRBV6-3 and TRBJ1-1; no definite D call. The material was peripheral blood, obtained in a trial of Ad26.COV2.S vaccine versus placebo. The DNA for the CDR3 is TGTGCCAGCAGTTACTCAACGACTGAAGCTTTCTTT. This encodes CASSYSTTEAFF.